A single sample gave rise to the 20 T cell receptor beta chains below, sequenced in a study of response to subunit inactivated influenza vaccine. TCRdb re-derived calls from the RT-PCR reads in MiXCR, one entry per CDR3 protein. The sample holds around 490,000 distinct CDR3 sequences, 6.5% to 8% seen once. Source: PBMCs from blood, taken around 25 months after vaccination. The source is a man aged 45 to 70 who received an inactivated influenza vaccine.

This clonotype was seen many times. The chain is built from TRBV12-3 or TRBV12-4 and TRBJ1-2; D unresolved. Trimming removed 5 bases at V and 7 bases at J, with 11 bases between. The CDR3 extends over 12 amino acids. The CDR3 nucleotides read TGTGCCAGCAGTCCCACGGAGGTTGGCTACACCTTC. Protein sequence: CASSPTEVGYTF.

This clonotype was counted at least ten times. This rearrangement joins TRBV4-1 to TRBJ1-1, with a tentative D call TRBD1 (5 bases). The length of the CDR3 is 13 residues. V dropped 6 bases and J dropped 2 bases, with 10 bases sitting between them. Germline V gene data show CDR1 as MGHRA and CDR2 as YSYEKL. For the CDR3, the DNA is TGCGCCAGCAGAAAAGGGGATAACACTGAAGCTTTCTTT. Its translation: CASRKGDNTEAFF.

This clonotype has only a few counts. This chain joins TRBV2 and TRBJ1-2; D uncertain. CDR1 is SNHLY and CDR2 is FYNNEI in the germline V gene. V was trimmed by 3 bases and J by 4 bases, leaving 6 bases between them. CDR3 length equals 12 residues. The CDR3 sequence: CASSDSSYGYTF. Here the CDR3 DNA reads TGTGCCAGCAGTGATAGTTCCTATGGCTACACCTTC.

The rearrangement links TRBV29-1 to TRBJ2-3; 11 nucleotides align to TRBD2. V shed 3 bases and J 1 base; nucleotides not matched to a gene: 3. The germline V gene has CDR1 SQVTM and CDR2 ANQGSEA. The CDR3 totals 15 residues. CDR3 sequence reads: CSVDPGLAGTDTQYF. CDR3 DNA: TGCAGCGTTGATCCGGGACTAGCGGGCACAGATACGCAGTATTTT.

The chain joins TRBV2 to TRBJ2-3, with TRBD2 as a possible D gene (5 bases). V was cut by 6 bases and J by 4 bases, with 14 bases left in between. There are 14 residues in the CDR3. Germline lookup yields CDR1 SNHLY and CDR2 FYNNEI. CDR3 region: CASRLVGASDTQYF. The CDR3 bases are TGTGCCAGCAGACTAGTCGGAGCGTCAGATACGCAGTATTTT.

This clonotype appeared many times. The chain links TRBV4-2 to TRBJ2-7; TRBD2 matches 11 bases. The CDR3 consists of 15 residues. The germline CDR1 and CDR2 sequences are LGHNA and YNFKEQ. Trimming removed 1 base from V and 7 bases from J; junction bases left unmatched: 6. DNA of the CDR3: TGTGCCAGCAGCCAAGGCGCGACTAGCGGGAAGGAGCAGTACTTC. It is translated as CASSQGATSGKEQYF.

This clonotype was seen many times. The CDR3 sequence is CASSYRTSGALNNEQFF. CDR3 in DNA: TGTGCCAGCAGCTATAGGACTAGCGGGGCCTTAAACAATGAGCAGTTCTTC. This sequence joins TRBV21-1 and TRBJ2-1; the D call TRBD2 from the table was never checked on the DNA. TRBV21-1 is reported as a pseudogene. This CDR3 comprises 17 residues.

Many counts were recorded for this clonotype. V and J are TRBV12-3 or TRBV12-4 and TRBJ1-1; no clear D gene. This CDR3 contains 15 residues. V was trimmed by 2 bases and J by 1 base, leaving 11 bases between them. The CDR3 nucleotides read TGTGCCAGCAGTTTAAGGCGTCAAAAGAACACTGAAGCTTTCTTT. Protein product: CASSLRRQKNTEAFF.

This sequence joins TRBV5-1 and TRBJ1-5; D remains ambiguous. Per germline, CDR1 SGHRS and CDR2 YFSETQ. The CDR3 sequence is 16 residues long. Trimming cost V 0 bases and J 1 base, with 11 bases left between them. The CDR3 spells CASSLGGGGSNQPQHF. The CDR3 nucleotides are TGCGCCAGCAGCTTGGGCGGCGGAGGGAGCAATCAGCCCCAGCATTTT.

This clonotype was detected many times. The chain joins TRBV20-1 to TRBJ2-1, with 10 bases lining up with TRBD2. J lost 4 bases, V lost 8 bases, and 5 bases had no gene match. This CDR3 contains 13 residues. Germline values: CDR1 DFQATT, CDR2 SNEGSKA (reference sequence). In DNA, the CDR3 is TGCAGTTCCGGACTAGCGGCTTACAATGAGCAGTTCTTC. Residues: CSSGLAAYNEQFF.

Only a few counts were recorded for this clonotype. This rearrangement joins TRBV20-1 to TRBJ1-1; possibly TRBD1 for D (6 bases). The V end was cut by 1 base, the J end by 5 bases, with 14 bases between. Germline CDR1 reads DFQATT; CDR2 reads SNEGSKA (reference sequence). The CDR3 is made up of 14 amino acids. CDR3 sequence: CSARGSGVGTEAFF. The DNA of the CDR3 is TGCAGTGCTAGAGGTTCAGGGGTAGGAACTGAAGCTTTCTTT.

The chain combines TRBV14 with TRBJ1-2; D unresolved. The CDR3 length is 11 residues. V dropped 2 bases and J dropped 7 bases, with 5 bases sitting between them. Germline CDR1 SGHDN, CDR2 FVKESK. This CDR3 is CASSQTGGYTF. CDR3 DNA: TGTGCCAGCAGCCAAACCGGTGGCTACACCTTC.

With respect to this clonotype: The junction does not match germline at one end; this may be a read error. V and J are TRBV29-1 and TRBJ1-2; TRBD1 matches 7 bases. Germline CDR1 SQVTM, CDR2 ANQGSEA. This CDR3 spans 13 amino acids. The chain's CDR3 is CSVEITGVYCYTF. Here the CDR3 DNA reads TGCAGCGTAGAGATAACAGGGGTCTATTGCTACACCTTC.

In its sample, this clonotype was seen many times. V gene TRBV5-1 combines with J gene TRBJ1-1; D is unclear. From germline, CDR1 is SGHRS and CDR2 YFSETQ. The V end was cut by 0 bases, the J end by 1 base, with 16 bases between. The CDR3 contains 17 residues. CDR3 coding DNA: TGCGCCAGCAGCTTGGGCCCACCAGGTAGGGCGAACACTGAAGCTTTCTTT. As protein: CASSLGPPGRANTEAFF.

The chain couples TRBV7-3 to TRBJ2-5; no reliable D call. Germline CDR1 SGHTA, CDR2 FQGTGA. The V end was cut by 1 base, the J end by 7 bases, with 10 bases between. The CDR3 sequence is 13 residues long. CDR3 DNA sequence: TGTGCCAGCAGCTTAATGTCTTCCGGGACCCAGTACTTC. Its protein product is CASSLMSSGTQYF.

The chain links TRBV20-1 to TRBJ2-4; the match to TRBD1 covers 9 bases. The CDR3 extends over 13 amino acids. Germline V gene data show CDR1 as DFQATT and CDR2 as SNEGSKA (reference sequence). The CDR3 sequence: CAGQGPAENIQYF. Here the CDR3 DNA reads TGCGCCGGACAGGGGCCAGCGGAAAACATTCAGTACTTC.

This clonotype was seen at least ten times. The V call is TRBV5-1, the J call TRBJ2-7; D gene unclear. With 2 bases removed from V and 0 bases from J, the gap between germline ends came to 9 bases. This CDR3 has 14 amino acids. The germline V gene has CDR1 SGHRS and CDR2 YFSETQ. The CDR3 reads CASSFRVSSYEQYF. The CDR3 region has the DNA TGCGCCAGCAGCTTCCGGGTAAGCTCCTACGAGCAGTACTTC.

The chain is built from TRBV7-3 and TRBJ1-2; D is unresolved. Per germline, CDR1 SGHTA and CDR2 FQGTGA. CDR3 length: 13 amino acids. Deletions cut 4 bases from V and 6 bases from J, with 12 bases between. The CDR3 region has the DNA TGTGCCAGCAGCTCCGGCCCAAGGGATGGCTACACCTTC. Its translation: CASSSGPRDGYTF.

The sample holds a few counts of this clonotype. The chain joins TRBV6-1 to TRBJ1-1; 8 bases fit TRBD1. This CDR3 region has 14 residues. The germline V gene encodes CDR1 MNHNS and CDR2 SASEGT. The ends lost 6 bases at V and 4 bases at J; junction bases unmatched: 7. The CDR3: CASRRDRSGTEAFF. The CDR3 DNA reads TGTGCCAGCAGACGGGACAGGAGTGGCACTGAAGCTTTCTTT.

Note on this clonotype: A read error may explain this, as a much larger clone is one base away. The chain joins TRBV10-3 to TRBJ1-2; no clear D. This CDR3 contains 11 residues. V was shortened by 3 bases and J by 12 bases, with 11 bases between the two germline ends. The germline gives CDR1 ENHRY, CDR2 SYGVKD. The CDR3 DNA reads TGTGCCATCAGTGACGGGGTCGGCCACACCTTC. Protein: CAISDGVGHTF.